This paragraph reports one T cell receptor beta chain. The antigen is undetermined. This beta chain is a stray read from a library made for alpha chains; its abundance is not meaningful. The CDR3 spans 13 residues. V lost 4 bases, J lost 8 bases, and 14 bases lay in between. The germline gives CDR1 SGHTA, CDR2 FQGTGA. General study results and limits: The larger cohort examined one V-J beta rearrangement, not whole repertoires.

The memory fraction was CD4+CD45RO+CD25- cells. After constant-region reverse-primer amplification, full-length variable regions underwent semi-nested PCR with Nested Universal Primer A. TCRdb analysed the 5' RACE reads with MiXCR anew, one entry per CDR3 protein. The sample has approximately 200 distinct CDR3 sequences, approximately 93% seen once. What was sequenced was memory CD4+ T cells sorted from blood. Subset reported: memory CD4+ T cells, CD4+CD45RO+CD25-. This chain joins TRBV7-3 and TRBJ1-1; D perhaps matches TRBD1 (5 bases). The receptor comes from a female donor with breast cancer. The CDR3 sequence: CASSSSRQSEAFF. The CDR3 nucleotides are TGTGCCAGCAGCTCTAGCCGACAGTCGGAAGCTTTCTTT.